These 5 T cell receptor beta chains were all obtained from the same sample, sequenced in a study of T-cell memory formation after mild COVID-19 (dated by TCRdb to 2020 to 2023). Libraries were prepared through 5' RACE. The reads were generated on an Illumina NovaSeq 6000. Through fastp at Q25 and MiXCR, TCRdb rebuilt clones from the public reads, retaining in-frame beta chains. Every CDR3 protein is listed once, alongside the most common genes and DNA of its rows. Across this sample there are a few hundred thousand distinct CDR3 sequences, with about 22% seen only once. The top ten hold about 8.7% of the sample. Sequenced: PBMCs or a T cell subset sorted from them (not recorded which). The receptors here all came from an adult woman who had mild COVID-19 (a few samples of this study predate the infection). The sample titles of this study are shuffled in the database, so cell type and time point are left out; the donor was told from shared clones.

This rearrangement joins TRBV20-1 to TRBJ2-2; 8 nucleotides match TRBD2. Trimming at V came to 0 bases and at J to 1 base, leaving 4 bases not matched to a gene. This CDR3 has 16 residues. Per germline, CDR1 DFQATT and CDR2 SNEGSKA (reference sequence). For the CDR3, the DNA is TGCAGTGCTAGAGATTCTCTAGCGGGGAACACCGGGGAGCTGTTTTTT. As protein: CSARDSLAGNTGELFF.

The chain employs TRBV11-3 and TRBJ1-1; no clear D gene. Deletions cut 4 bases from V and 2 bases from J, with 14 bases between. Germline CDR1 SGHNT, CDR2 YENEEA. The length of the CDR3 is 15 residues. The CDR3 spells CASSSYGWGNTEAFF. CDR3 nucleotide sequence: TGTGCCAGCAGCTCATATGGTTGGGGAAACACTGAAGCTTTCTTT.

This clonotype was counted ten times or more. The chain is built from TRBV7-9 and TRBJ2-1; 13 positions agree with TRBD2. CDR3 size: 16 residues. CDR1 and CDR2 (germline): SEHNR, FQNEAQ (reference sequence). The ends lost 5 bases at V and 9 bases at J; junction bases unmatched: 10. The CDR3 reads CASSPRTSGGGVEQFF. Here the CDR3 DNA reads TGTGCCAGCAGCCCTAGGACTAGCGGGGGCGGCGTTGAGCAGTTCTTC.

The chain recombines TRBV7-2 with TRBJ1-4; D ambiguous. Germline CDR1 and CDR2: SGHTA and FQGNSA. The V gene lost 2 bases and the J gene lost 0 bases, with 16 bases spanning the gap. CDR3 length equals 18 residues. The CDR3 spells CASSLRGRGIATNEKLFF. In DNA, the CDR3 is TGTGCCAGCAGCTTAAGAGGGCGCGGGATTGCAACTAATGAAAAACTGTTTTTT.

This sequence joins TRBV7-9 and TRBJ2-3; D gene unclear. This CDR3 is 14 amino acids long. V gave up 0 bases and J gave up 5 bases, with 9 bases separating them. CDR1 is SEHNR, CDR2 FQNEAQ, per germline (reference sequence). Here the CDR3 DNA reads TGTGCCAGCAGCTTAGCACGGTCAGGAGATACGCAGTATTTT. Translating gives CASSLARSGDTQYF. Filled out from reference TRBV7-9 and TRBJ2-3, the complete variable domain reads DTGVSQNPRHKITKRGQNVTFRCDPISEHNRLYWYRQTLGQGPEFLTYFQNEAQLEKSRLLSDRFSAERPKGSFSTLEIQRTEQGDSAMYLCASSLARSGDTQYFGPGTRLTVL.